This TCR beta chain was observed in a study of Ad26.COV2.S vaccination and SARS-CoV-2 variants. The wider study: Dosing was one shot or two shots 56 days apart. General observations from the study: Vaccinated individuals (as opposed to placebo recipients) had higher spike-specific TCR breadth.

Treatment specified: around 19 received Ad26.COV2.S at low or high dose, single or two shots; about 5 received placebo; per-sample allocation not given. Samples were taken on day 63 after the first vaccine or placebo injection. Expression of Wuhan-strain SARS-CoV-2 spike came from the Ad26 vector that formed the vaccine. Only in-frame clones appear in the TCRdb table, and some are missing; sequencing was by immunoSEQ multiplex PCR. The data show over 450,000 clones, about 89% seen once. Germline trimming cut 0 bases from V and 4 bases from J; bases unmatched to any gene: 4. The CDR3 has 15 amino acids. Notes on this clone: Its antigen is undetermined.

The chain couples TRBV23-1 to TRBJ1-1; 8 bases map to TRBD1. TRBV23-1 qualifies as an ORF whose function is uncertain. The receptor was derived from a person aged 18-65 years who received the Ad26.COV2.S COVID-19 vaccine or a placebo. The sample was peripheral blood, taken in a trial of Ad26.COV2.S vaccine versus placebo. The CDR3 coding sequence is TGCGCCAGCAGTCAATCGGACAGGGCGACCACTGAAGCTTTCTTT. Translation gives CASSQSDRATTEAFF.